This TCR beta chain stems from a study of blood T cell repertoires in COVID-19. Study-wide background: Donors in the United States, Italy and Spain gave samples during acute or convalescent COVID-19. PBMCs, B-cell-depleted T cells, or T cells were the source of the cDNA or gDNA that made up the material.

The count of this clone is one. In the original analysis: Nucleated cell counts were estimated from reference gene primer amplification. Only in-frame clones appear in the TCRdb table, and some are missing; sequencing was by immunoSEQ multiplex PCR. V, J and clone size are taken as reported in that table, and D and trimming were inferred from the DNA itself. The table shows over 130,000 clones, with roughly 80% occurring only once. The J segment lost 8 bases and the V segment lost 4 bases, leaving 7 bases of the junction unmatched. Germline V CDR1 and CDR2: LGHNA, YNFKEQ. This CDR3 comprises 14 residues.

The rearrangement uses TRBV4-2 and TRBJ2-1; 8 nucleotides match TRBD1. The TCR comes from a man aged 45-60 years with acute or convalescent COVID-19. What was sequenced was peripheral blood. The CDR3 bases are TGTGCCAGCAGCCCCCGACAGGGGAGCGATGAGCAGTTCTTC. Its translation is CASSPRQGSDEQFF.